Below, 3 T cell receptor beta chains from the same sample are listed, as sequenced in a study of blood T cell repertoires in COVID-19. The table came from immunoSEQ multiplex PCR; TCRdb's copy has only in-frame clones and leaves some out. The repertoire holds 150,000 to 160,000 clones, with about nine tenths as singletons. The source material was peripheral blood. All receptors come from a woman aged 65 to 85 with acute or convalescent COVID-19.

The chain couples TRBV5-1 to TRBJ1-1, with 11 bases fitting TRBD1. CDR3 size: 19 residues. Trimming removed 4 bases from V and 3 bases from J; junction bases left unmatched: 17. CDR1 and CDR2 from the germline V gene are SGHRS and YFSETQ. CDR3 region: CASSLYPDRGHLRDTEAFF. The CDR3 DNA sequence: TGCGCCAGCAGCCTATACCCGGACAGGGGGCATTTAAGGGACACTGAAGCTTTCTTT.

The V gene is TRBV21-1, the J gene TRBJ2-3; the table gives TRBD1 as D, unverified against the DNA. TRBV21-1 is tagged as a pseudogene. This CDR3 has 14 residues. The CDR3 bases are TGTGCCAGCAGCATTTACAGGGACACAGATACGCAGTATTTT. Translating it yields CASSIYRDTDTQYF.

This clone came up a few times. The gene calls are TRBV28 and TRBJ1-2; D ambiguous. This CDR3 has 15 residues. Germline-derived CDR1 and CDR2 are MDHEN and SYDVKM. The V end was cut by 6 bases, the J end by 1 base, with 15 bases between. CDR3 in amino acids: CASSYQTGVNYGYTF. CDR3 bases: TGTGCCAGCAGCTACCAGACCGGGGTTAACTATGGCTACACCTTC.